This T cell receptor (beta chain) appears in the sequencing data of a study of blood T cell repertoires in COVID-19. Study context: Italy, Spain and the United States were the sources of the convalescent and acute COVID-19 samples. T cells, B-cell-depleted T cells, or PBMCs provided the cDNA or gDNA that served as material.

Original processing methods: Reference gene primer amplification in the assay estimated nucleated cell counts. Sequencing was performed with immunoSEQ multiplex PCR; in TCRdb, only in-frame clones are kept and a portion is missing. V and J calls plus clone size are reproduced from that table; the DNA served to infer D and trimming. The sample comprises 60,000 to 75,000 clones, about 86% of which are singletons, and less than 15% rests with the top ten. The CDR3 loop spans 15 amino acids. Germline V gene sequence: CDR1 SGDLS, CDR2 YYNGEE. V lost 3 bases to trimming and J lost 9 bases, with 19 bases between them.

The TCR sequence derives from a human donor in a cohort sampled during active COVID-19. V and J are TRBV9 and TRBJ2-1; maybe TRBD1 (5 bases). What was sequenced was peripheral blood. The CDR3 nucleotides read TGTGCCAGCAGCGCCTACCCCCAATCGACAGTTGAGCAGTTCTTC. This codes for CASSAYPQSTVEQFF. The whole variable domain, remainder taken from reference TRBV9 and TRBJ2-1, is DSGVTQTPKHLITATGQRVTLRCSPRSGDLSVYWYQQSLDQGLQFLIQYYNGEERAKGNILERFSAQQFPDLHSELNLSSLELGDSALYFCASSAYPQSTVEQFFGPGTRLTVL.